What follows are 14 T cell receptor beta chains derived from one specimen sequenced in a study of shared clonotypes between healthy human individuals. Profiled with immunoSEQ multiplex PCR; TCRdb holds only in-frame clones, not every one. The sample yields around 550,000 clones, 90% to 97% seen once. Specimen: naive CD4+ T cells sorted from blood. Subset reported: CD45RA+ positively selected. The receptor source for this set is a woman aged 25 to 45 in good health.

The chain links TRBV18 to TRBJ2-7, with TRBD1 matching 7 bases. This CDR3 spans 14 amino acids. Germline V CDR1 and CDR2: KGHSH, LQKENI. V shed 4 bases, J shed 0 bases, and the junction held 3 bases outside the gene matches. This chain's CDR3 is CASSHRGNSYEQYF. Written as DNA, the CDR3 is TGTGCCAGCTCACACAGGGGAAACTCCTACGAGCAGTACTTC.

This clone appeared once. J is TRBJ1-3 and V is TRBV28; weak D call: TRBD1 (5 bases). Germline V CDR1 and CDR2: MDHEN, SYDVKM. CDR3 length: 14 residues. V lost 6 bases to trimming and J lost 3 bases, with 12 bases between them. As DNA, the CDR3 is TGTGCCAGCAGCGGACACTCCTATGGAAACACCATATATTTT. Protein sequence: CASSGHSYGNTIYF.

V gene TRBV27 combines with J gene TRBJ1-1, with D uncertain. Trimming stripped 3 bases from V and 1 base from J, with 6 bases between. Per germline, CDR1 MNHEY and CDR2 SMNVEV (reference sequence). The CDR3 is 13 amino acids. The CDR3 sequence: CASSFTPNTEAFF. The CDR3 region has the DNA TGTGCCAGCAGTTTTACACCGAACACTGAAGCTTTCTTT.

The CDR3, as DNA: TGCGCCAGCAGCTCCACTAGCGGGAGTATCCATGAGCAGTTCTTC. This codes for CASSSTSGSIHEQFF. V gene TRBV5-1 combines with J gene TRBJ2-1; 11 positions match TRBD2. Germline V gives CDR1 SGHRS, CDR2 YFSETQ. The CDR3 has 15 amino acids. V gave up 3 bases and J gave up 8 bases; unmatched junction bases: 7.

CDR3 residues: CASSGHSRVGGETQYF. Written as DNA, the CDR3 is TGCGCCAGCAGTGGTCATTCAAGGGTGGGAGGAGAGACCCAGTACTTC. The chain has TRBV10-2 and TRBJ2-5; D perhaps matches TRBD2 (6 bases). The CDR3 totals 16 residues. Trimming took 4 bases from V and 4 from J, leaving 19 bases between them. Looked up from germline, CDR1 is WSHSY and CDR2 is SAAADI.

This chain joins TRBV30 and TRBJ1-5; D is undetermined. V lost 0 bases and J 1 base, leaving 7 bases between the germline ends. There are 14 residues in the CDR3. Germline CDR1 reads GTSNPN; CDR2 reads SVGIG (reference sequence). For the CDR3, the DNA is TGTGCCTGGAGTGTCGACTGGAGCAATCAGCCCCAGCATTTT. Amino acid sequence: CAWSVDWSNQPQHF.

The V and J genes are TRBV13 and TRBJ2-2, with TRBD2 identical over 11 bases. The germline V gene has CDR1 PRHDT and CDR2 FYEKMQ (reference sequence). This CDR3 is built from 16 residues. Trimming at V came to 5 bases and at J to 7 bases, leaving 9 bases not matched to a gene. The CDR3 sequence: CASSITSGSFGGELFF. The CDR3 bases are TGTGCCAGCAGCATCACTAGCGGGAGTTTCGGCGGGGAGCTGTTTTTT.

The chain has TRBV4-2 and TRBJ2-1; D gene ambiguous. This CDR3 has 17 residues. From germline, CDR1 is LGHNA and CDR2 YNFKEQ. V was pared by 0 bases and J by 0 bases, with 12 bases between. The DNA of the CDR3 is TGTGCCAGCAGCCAAGAGTCTCCCGAAAGCTCCTACAATGAGCAGTTCTTC. Translating gives CASSQESPESSYNEQFF.

The chain couples TRBV30 to TRBJ1-2, with D perhaps matching TRBD1 (6 bases). V was cut by 3 bases and J by 6 bases, with 14 bases left in between. Germline lookup yields CDR1 GTSNPN and CDR2 SVGIG (reference sequence). The CDR3 has 13 residues. Here the CDR3 DNA reads TGTGCCTGGAGAGAACAGGGTTGGAATGGCTACACCTTC. This translates into CAWREQGWNGYTF.

The genes are TRBV5-8 and TRBJ1-3, with D perhaps TRBD1 (5 bases). Germline V gives CDR1 SGHTS, CDR2 YDEGEE. The CDR3 extends over 15 amino acids. V was shortened by 3 bases and J by 0 bases, with 10 bases between the two germline ends. The CDR3 DNA follows: TGTGCCAGCAGCTATGGGACGATCTCTGGAAACACCATATATTTT. This codes for CASSYGTISGNTIYF.

The chain has TRBV27 and TRBJ1-5; TRBD1 is a possible D gene (5 bases). The germline V gene has CDR1 MNHEY and CDR2 SMNVEV (reference sequence). Deletions cut 3 bases from V and 4 bases from J, with 10 bases between. This CDR3 comprises 14 residues. CDR3 amino acids: CASSFQGVNQPQHF. The CDR3 nucleotides are TGTGCCAGCAGTTTTCAGGGTGTAAATCAGCCCCAGCATTTT.

V is TRBV7-9 and J is TRBJ1-4; D is unclear. Germline V gives CDR1 SEHNR, CDR2 FQNEAQ (reference sequence). The CDR3 has 11 amino acids. Deletions cut 5 bases from V and 8 bases from J, with 6 bases between. The CDR3 nucleotides read TGTGCCAGCAGCCCCAGCGAAAAACTGTTTTTT. Protein product: CASSPSEKLFF. The variable domain in full, completed from reference TRBV7-9 and TRBJ1-4, reads DTGVSQNPRHKITKRGQNVTFRCDPISEHNRLYWYRQTLGQGPEFLTYFQNEAQLEKSRLLSDRFSAERPKGSFSTLEIQRTEQGDSAMYLCASSPSEKLFFGSGTQLSVL.

This sequence joins TRBV28 and TRBJ1-4; 7 bases fit TRBD1. The CDR3 is made up of 15 amino acids. Looked up from germline, CDR1 is MDHEN and CDR2 is SYDVKM. V gave up 5 bases and J gave up 8 bases; unmatched junction bases: 11. CDR3 residues: CASSPRQGKGEKLFF. CDR3 DNA: TGTGCCAGCAGTCCGCGACAGGGAAAGGGAGAAAAACTGTTTTTT.

The chain recombines TRBV5-4 with TRBJ2-1, with D tentatively TRBD2 (5 bases). CDR1 is SGHNT, CDR2 YYREEE, per germline (reference sequence). The CDR3 covers 15 residues. V was cut by 4 bases and J by 4 bases, with 15 bases left in between. The CDR3 sequence is CASSLDYQRYNEQFF. CDR3 DNA: TGTGCCAGCAGCCTAGACTACCAACGGTACAATGAGCAGTTCTTC.